Included here is one TCR beta chain sequence, with context. This table comes from immunoSEQ multiplex PCR, and its TCRdb copy is limited to in-frame clones, with some not included. This sample has 130,000 to 150,000 clones; around 90% occur once, and the top ten carry approximately 5.4%. The sample comes from a study of T cell responses to AZD1222 COVID-19 vaccine. The CDR3 sequence is 13 residues long. V was pared by 8 bases and J by 2 bases, with 12 bases between. The germline V gene encodes CDR1 SNHLY and CDR2 FYNNEI. Material: peripheral blood, obtained 28 days after the second dose of the MenACWY control vaccine. This TCR derives from an adult who received the MenACWY meningococcal vaccine as a control. The gene calls are TRBV2 and TRBJ2-5; no reliable D call. The CDR3 DNA reads as TGTGCCAGCCATAGGGTTCGGCAAGAGACCCAGTACTTC. Its protein product is CASHRVRQETQYF.